The 24 T cell receptor beta chains below were found in one sample sequenced in a study of response to subunit inactivated influenza vaccine. TCRdb reanalysed the RT-PCR reads using MiXCR and keeps one entry per CDR3 protein. Found here are some 550,000 distinct CDR3 sequences, under 30% of them singletons; the top ten hold 2.8%. The same sample was also used in a study of T cells expressing NK-cell markers. That source adds: A 5'RACE template switching approach incorporating UMIs was used to make TCR beta cDNA.

This sample comprised CD4+ T cells sorted from PBMCs, obtained 12 days after vaccination. Every receptor here comes from a man between 45 and 60 years old who received an inactivated influenza vaccine.

This clonotype was seen a handful of times. The rearrangement uses TRBV29-1 and TRBJ1-2, with D tentatively TRBD1 (6 bases). The CDR3 has 12 residues. Germline V gene data show CDR1 as SQVTM and CDR2 as ANQGSEA. Trimming pared 5 bases from V and 2 bases from J, leaving 9 bases between. The CDR3: CSVTGSNYGYTF. The CDR3 region has the DNA TGCAGCGTTACAGGGTCCAACTATGGCTACACCTTC.

Many counts were recorded for this clonotype. Its ends do not fully match the called genes, so a read error is possible. This CDR3 reads CASSPDRGYGYTF. For the CDR3, the DNA is TGTGCCAGTAGCCCCGACAGGGGCTATGGCTACACCTTC. The V and J genes are TRBV5-1 and TRBJ1-2; 8 bases match TRBD1. This CDR3 has 13 amino acids. CDR1 SGHRS and CDR2 YFSETQ come from the germline V gene.

The rearrangement uses TRBV6-2 or TRBV6-3 and TRBJ2-2; TRBD2 aligns across 7 bases. CDR1 is MNHEY and CDR2 is SVGEGT in the germline V gene. J gave up 4 bases and V 6 bases, and 8 bases lay outside the gene matches. The CDR3 sequence is 15 residues long. The CDR3 reads CASRLSGTITGELFF. DNA for the CDR3: TGTGCCAGCAGGCTAAGCGGGACGATCACCGGGGAGCTGTTTTTT.

This clonotype showed up just a few times. The rearrangement joins TRBV24-1 to TRBJ2-3, with 7 bases lining up with TRBD2. After removal of 7 bases from V and 1 base from J, the junction contained 19 bases not matched to a gene. The CDR3 totals 19 residues. Germline lookup yields CDR1 KGHDR and CDR2 SFDVKD. The CDR3 nucleotides read TGTGCCACCAGCGGGGGGTCGAGGGCCTCGATGGTGGGCACAGATACGCAGTATTTT. Its translation is CATSGGSRASMVGTDTQYF.

The rearrangement links TRBV7-2 to TRBJ2-1, with TRBD2 matching over 10 bases. This CDR3 is built from 15 residues. V lost 1 base, J lost 9 bases, and 6 bases stayed unmatched. Looked up from germline, CDR1 is SGHTA and CDR2 is FQGNSA. The CDR3 nucleotides are TGTGCCAGCAGCTTAGGAGCGGGGGGGCTTTTTGAGCAGTTCTTC. It encodes CASSLGAGGLFEQFF.

The table lists this clonotype with many counts. The V call is TRBV5-1, the J call TRBJ2-3, with TRBD1 matching 9 bases. V was pared by 4 bases and J by 4 bases, with 7 bases of the junction left unmatched. The CDR3 is 15 residues long. CDR1 is SGHRS, CDR2 YFSETQ, per germline. This CDR3 is CASSLQGQGPDTQYF. DNA of the CDR3: TGCGCCAGCAGCCTACAGGGACAGGGCCCAGATACGCAGTATTTT. The variable domain in full, with the rest retrieved from reference TRBV5-1 and TRBJ2-3, is KAGVTQTPRYLIKTRGQQVTLSCSPISGHRSVSWYQQTPGQGLQFLFEYFSETQRNKGNFPGRFSGRQFSNSRSEMNVSTLELGDSALYLCASSLQGQGPDTQYFGPGTRLTVL.

This clonotype was seen a few times. This chain joins TRBV2 and TRBJ2-1; unclear D gene. This CDR3 comprises 12 residues. Looked up from germline, CDR1 is SNHLY and CDR2 is FYNNEI. The V gene lost 5 bases and the J gene lost 10 bases, with 12 bases spanning the gap. The CDR3 DNA sequence: TGTGCCAGCAGTCAAATGCTACAGGAGCAGTTCTTC. Encoded protein: CASSQMLQEQFF.

This clonotype was counted between two and nine times. The rearrangement joins TRBV5-1 to TRBJ2-7; 8 positions agree with TRBD2. This CDR3 has 15 amino acids. Looked up from germline, CDR1 is SGHRS and CDR2 is YFSETQ. Trimming took 1 base from V and 2 from J; bases not matched to a gene: 5. CDR3 protein: CASSLIAGGTYEQYF. In DNA form, the CDR3 reads TGCGCCAGCAGCTTGATTGCGGGAGGAACCTACGAGCAGTACTTC.

This clonotype was found a few times. The chain joins TRBV4-3 to TRBJ2-1, with a tentative D call TRBD2 (6 bases). Deletions cut 0 bases from V and 4 bases from J, with 13 bases between. The CDR3 totals 16 residues. The germline CDR1 and CDR2 sequences are LGHNA and YSLEER. The CDR3 reads CASSQDGGGKYNEQFF. The CDR3 coding sequence is TGCGCCAGCAGCCAAGATGGGGGAGGAAAATACAATGAGCAGTTCTTC.

This clonotype was found a few times. V usage is TRBV7-9 and J usage is TRBJ2-3; 7 bases fit TRBD2. This CDR3 comprises 13 residues. Looked up from germline, CDR1 is SEHNR and CDR2 is FQNEAQ (reference sequence). The ends lost 7 bases at V and 4 bases at J; junction bases unmatched: 5. This CDR3 reads CASNFGGADTQYF. CDR3 DNA: TGTGCCAGCAATTTTGGGGGGGCAGATACGCAGTATTTT. Complete variable domain (other parts from reference TRBV7-9 and TRBJ2-3): DTGVSQNPRHKITKRGQNVTFRCDPISEHNRLYWYRQTLGQGPEFLTYFQNEAQLEKSRLLSDRFSAERPKGSFSTLEIQRTEQGDSAMYLCASNFGGADTQYFGPGTRLTVL.

This clonotype was found a few times. The chain has TRBV5-1 and TRBJ2-1; no reliable D call. With 4 bases removed from V and 7 bases from J, the gap between germline ends came to 12 bases. CDR3 size: 13 residues. Germline V CDR1 and CDR2: SGHRS, YFSETQ. The CDR3 DNA follows: TGCGCCAGCAGCGAAACCGCGCGGAATGAGCAGTTCTTC. It specifies CASSETARNEQFF.

The chain couples TRBV27 to TRBJ1-1; 7 bases align to TRBD1. In germline, CDR1 is MNHEY, CDR2 SMNVEV (reference sequence). The CDR3 loop spans 16 amino acids. The trim removed 6 bases at V and 1 base at J, leaving 11 bases unmatched. The chain's CDR3 is CASRLTGSLGNTEAFF. CDR3 in DNA: TGTGCCAGCAGGCTGACAGGGTCCTTGGGGAACACTGAAGCTTTCTTT.

This clonotype was seen only a few times. At one end the junction does not follow the germline gene, possibly because of a read error. The chain joins TRBV24-1 to TRBJ1-1; D is ambiguous. Germline-derived CDR1 and CDR2 are KGHDR and SFDVKD. The CDR3 is 11 residues long. In DNA form, the CDR3 reads TGTGCCTCCAGCGGCGAGACTGAAGCTTTCTTT. Translating it yields CASSGETEAFF.

This clonotype occurred a few times. The rearrangement uses TRBV6-5 and TRBJ2-1; no firm D call. Germline V gives CDR1 MNHEY, CDR2 SVGAGI. Trimming left V 2 bases short and J 6 bases short, with 11 bases between. CDR3 length equals 14 residues. This CDR3 reads CASSYPLNSNEQFF. The CDR3 DNA reads TGTGCCAGCAGTTACCCCTTGAATTCCAATGAGCAGTTCTTC.

The gene calls are TRBV11-2 and TRBJ2-3, with TRBD2 matching over 8 bases. V shed 2 bases and J 4 bases; nucleotides not matched to a gene: 11. Germline loops: CDR1 SGHAT, CDR2 FQNNGV. The CDR3 has 17 residues. The CDR3 DNA sequence: TGTGCCAGCAGCTTAAGGAGACGGGGGGGCTTGGCAGATACGCAGTATTTT. Its translation: CASSLRRRGGLADTQYF.

The genes are TRBV5-5 and TRBJ2-3; maybe TRBD1 (8 bases). Deletions cut 4 bases from V and 0 bases from J, with 15 bases between. The CDR3 totals 16 residues. The V gene's germline CDR1 is SGHKS and CDR2 YYEKEE (reference sequence). The CDR3 DNA follows: TGTGCCAGCAGCCGACAGGGGCGGGGGAGCACAGATACGCAGTATTTT. Protein: CASSRQGRGSTDTQYF.

A remark on this clonotype: A read error may explain this, as a much larger clone is one base away. The V gene is TRBV12-3 or TRBV12-4, the J gene TRBJ2-3; a weak D match, TRBD1 (5 bases). The J call may be mistaken, given a closer DNA end match to TRBJ1-5. CDR3 size: 16 residues. The CDR3 here is CASSHRRAGGGDTQHF. For the CDR3, the DNA is TGTGCCAGCAGTCACAGGCGGGCGGGGGGAGGAGATACGCAGCATTTT.

The V call is TRBV28, the J call TRBJ2-3; 9 bases fit TRBD2. Losses at the gene ends were 10 bases for V and 3 bases for J; bases not matched to a gene: 8. The CDR3 covers 14 residues. The germline gives CDR1 MDHEN, CDR2 SYDVKM. The CDR3 region has the DNA TGTGCCATCGCGAGACTAGCGGATACAGATACGCAGTATTTT. Translation: CAIARLADTDTQYF. The full variable domain, its missing parts supplied by reference TRBV28 and TRBJ2-3, is DVKVTQSSRYLVKRTGEKVFLECVQDMDHENMFWYRQDPGLGLRLIYFSYDVKMKEKGDIPEGYSVSREKKERFSLILESASTNQTSMYLCAIARLADTDTQYFGPGTRLTVL.

This clonotype was recorded a few times. V gene TRBV15 combines with J gene TRBJ2-5; D is uncertain. V was trimmed by 1 base and J by 5 bases, leaving 14 bases between them. Germline V gene lookup returns CDR1 LNHNV and CDR2 YYDKDF (reference sequence). The CDR3 is made up of 15 amino acids. CDR3 DNA sequence: TGTGCCACCAGCAGAGTCACAGAGGCCCGGGAGACCCAGTACTTC. Amino acid sequence: CATSRVTEARETQYF.

J is TRBJ2-7 and V is TRBV7-6; TRBD2 might be the D (5 bases). V lost 0 bases, J lost 5 bases, and 11 bases lay in between. Germline V gene sequence: CDR1 SGHVS, CDR2 FNYEAQ. The CDR3 is 14 residues long. The CDR3 nucleotides are TGTGCCAGCAGCTTAGCGTCGGGAACAAACGAGCAGTACTTC. Its translation: CASSLASGTNEQYF.

This clonotype was found a few times. The genes are TRBV6-6 and TRBJ2-7; no firm D call. CDR3 size: 13 residues. V gave up 4 bases and J gave up 6 bases, with 13 bases separating them. The germline CDR1 and CDR2 sequences are MNHNY and SVGAGI (reference sequence). The CDR3 bases are TGTGCCAGCAGTTCCCTGACCTACAGCGAGCAGTACTTC. Its protein product is CASSSLTYSEQYF.

CDR3 bases: TGCAGTGCCAGGGGGCGGGAGATCTACAATGAGCAGTTCTTC. Encoded protein: CSARGREIYNEQFF. The rearrangement uses TRBV20-1 and TRBJ2-1, with a weak D call TRBD1 (8 bases). CDR3 size: 14 residues. Germline CDR1 is DFQATT and CDR2 is SNEGSKA (reference sequence). V lost 6 bases, J lost 3 bases, and 15 bases lay in between.

Only a few counts were recorded for this clonotype. This rearrangement joins TRBV7-2 to TRBJ2-1, with 13 positions matching TRBD2. The CDR3 loop spans 14 amino acids. Germline loops: CDR1 SGHTA, CDR2 FQGNSA. V lost 1 base and J lost 15; bases outside the gene matches: 6. CDR3 amino acids: CASSLDWTSGSMFF. The CDR3 coding sequence is TGTGCCAGCAGCTTAGATTGGACTAGCGGGAGTATGTTCTTC.

V gene TRBV28 combines with J gene TRBJ2-3; 8 bases are a match to TRBD1. The CDR3 is 15 residues long. From germline, CDR1 is MDHEN and CDR2 SYDVKM. V shed 7 bases, J shed 1 base, and the junction held 7 bases outside the gene matches. CDR3: CASTSGGLRTDTQYF. The CDR3 bases are TGTGCCAGCACCTCAGGGGGCCTACGCACAGATACGCAGTATTTT.